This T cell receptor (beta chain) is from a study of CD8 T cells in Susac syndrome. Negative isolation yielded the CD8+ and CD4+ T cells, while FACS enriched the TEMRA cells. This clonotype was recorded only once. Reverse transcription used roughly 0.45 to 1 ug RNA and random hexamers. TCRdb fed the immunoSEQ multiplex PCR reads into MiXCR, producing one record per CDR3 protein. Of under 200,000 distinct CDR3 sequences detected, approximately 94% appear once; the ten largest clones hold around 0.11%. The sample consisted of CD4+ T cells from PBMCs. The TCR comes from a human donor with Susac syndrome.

CDR3 loop: CASSLEGRGGEQYF. In DNA form, the CDR3 reads TGTGCCAGCAGCTTAGAGGGCAGGGGAGGCGAGCAGTACTTC. The genes are TRBV7-3 and TRBJ2-7; D may be TRBD1 or TRBD2 (6 bases each). The V and J ends lost 2 bases and 6 bases respectively, with 14 bases between them. Germline V gives CDR1 SGHTA, CDR2 FQGTGA. CDR3 length: 14 residues.